This T cell receptor (beta chain) was retrieved from a study of CD8+ T cells in alopecia areata (dated by TCRdb to 2016 to 2019). Turning to the overall study: Treated patients were enrolled in an open-label pilot trial of oral tofacitinib, 5 to 10 mg twice daily, for moderate-to-severe alopecia areata. Patients on tofacitinib were biopsied at baseline and after 4 and 24 weeks of treatment, and several of the patients also had a later scalp biopsy. Scalp tissue and sorted CD4+ and CD8+ peripheral blood T cells from patchy and totalis/universalis alopecia areata patients and from healthy controls were covered by human TCRbeta sequencing. TCRbeta CDR3 regions were amplified by immunoSEQ multiplex PCR using 35 Vbeta forward and 13 Jbeta reverse primers. In both human patients and the C3H/HeJ mouse model, the study applied high-throughput TCRbeta sequencing to look at T cell clonal expansion in alopecia areata. Tofacitinib was given for 6 to 18 months, followed by 6 months of follow-up off drug to assess delayed response and recurrence. Disease severity in treated patients was measured with the SALT score, which quantifies the percentage of affected scalp surface area. RNA came from the PAXgene miRNA kit for fixed scalp, the miRNeasy kit for PBMCs, and the RNeasy kit for mouse skin. Clonality in the scalp was compared among normal scalp (n=4), patchy alopecia areata scalp (n=8), and alopecia totalis/universalis scalp (n=8). Paper-wide results and their limitations: Compared with mice, TCR sequences shared between patients were less clear, possibly partly because of HLA diversity across the patient population. Scalp TCR repertoire analysis is complicated because resident alphabeta T cells in normal human skin are also sequenced, whereas mouse skin is dominated by gammadelta T cells. Because the treated cohort was small and included a single nonresponder, larger studies are needed to assess links between baseline CD8+ expansion and response. Many expanded lesional clones persisted in scalp and blood during tofacitinib treatment, which may partly explain relapse after stopping treatment. Higher clonality and more expanded CD8+ clones were observed in lesional scalp than in normal scalp, particularly in alopecia totalis/universalis, a finding suggestive of antigenic drive. Tofacitinib significantly lowered scalp clonality and the number of expanded CD8+ clones among the top 100 scalp clones.

The library came from the immunoSEQ multiplex PCR assay. To provide template for TCR sequencing, every sample had RNA extracted and reverse transcribed into cDNA. First-strand cDNA was synthesized with SuperScript III using a 2:1 mix of oligo-dT and random hexamers. A synthetic immune receptor repertoire was used to measure amplification bias, and any remaining bias was corrected computationally. Per the authors' processing: After raw reads were preprocessed to remove errors, the CDR3 was defined following IMGT conventions as running from the conserved cysteine to phenylalanine. Clonality was calculated as 1 minus Shannon entropy normalized by log2 of the number of productive unique TCRs. Whether scalp clones were CD4 or CD8 was inferred by matching scalp TCRbeta sequences against CD4 and CD8 repertoires sorted from blood. TCRdb provides this immuneACCESS table in a form limited to in-frame rearrangements. Some clones are lacking; in checked studies, under half of them reflect an unresolved V gene, and why the rest are absent is not known. The DNA was the basis for D and trimming; V, J and clone size are from that table. Present in this sample are approximately 200,000 clones, approximately 56% of which were seen just once. The ten top clones hold 3.3% of the sample.

A word on this clone: Its antigen is currently not known. The input lacks base qualities; no much larger clone sits a single base away.

There are 16 amino acids in the CDR3, from cysteine to phenylalanine inclusive. The CDR3 DNA has 48 bases and is translated from base 1. V ends up 0 bases short and J 3 bases short, with an unmatched junction base count of 6. The CDR1 and CDR2 encoded by the germline V gene are LGHNA and YSLEER. The time point label here, explained by the study, means: around 28 days on oral tofacitinib. The treatment or condition label for this specimen denotes: oral pan-JAK inhibitor, 5-10 mg twice daily. Lesional scalp punch biopsies and peripheral blood were collected from alopecia areata patients. After PBMCs were isolated by density centrifugation and stained for CD3, CD4 and CD8, a FACSAria was used to sort CD4+ and CD8+ T cells.

The V and J segments used are TRBV4-3 and TRBJ2-7; 9 bases in the junction line up with TRBD2. Source: CD4+ T cells sorted from blood, taken at week 4, from a patient treated with tofacitinib. The receptor was derived from a human donor with alopecia areata. The CDR3 is CASSQEGTSPIYEQYF. The DNA reads as follows: TGCGCCAGCAGCCAAGAAGGGACTAGCCCCATCTACGAGCAGTACTTC.